These 24 T cell receptor beta chains originate from one sample sequenced in a study of T-cell reconstitution after alpha-beta-depleted transplantation in children. A TCRbeta library incorporating unique molecular identifiers was prepared. TCRdb processed the PCR reads anew with MiXCR; each CDR3 protein has one entry. The data hold some 190,000 distinct CDR3 sequences, with around 10% observed a single time. Sequenced material: PBMCs, taken before TCRalphabeta/CD19-depleted stem cell transplant. The receptors originated from a boy aged 2 to 9 with acute myeloid leukemia, due to receive a stem cell transplant.

At least ten counts were recorded for this clonotype. The chain has TRBV7-8 and TRBJ1-2; no clear D gene. The germline CDR1 and CDR2 sequences are SGHVS and FQNEAQ. Deletions cut 4 bases from V and 8 bases from J, with 17 bases between. The CDR3 is 14 residues long. The DNA for the CDR3 is TGTGCCAGCAGCTCCGGACCCCTACCCAGAGGCTACACCTTC. Its translation is CASSSGPLPRGYTF.

This clonotype was detected many times. V gene TRBV7-8 combines with J gene TRBJ2-5; D may be TRBD1 (6 bases). The germline V gene has CDR1 SGHVS and CDR2 FQNEAQ. Between the trimmed V and J ends, which lost 5 bases and 0 bases, there was a span of 13 bases. The CDR3 runs 15 residues. As DNA, the CDR3 is TGTGCCAGCAGCAGCGACCGGGACAACCAAGAGACCCAGTACTTC. As protein: CASSSDRDNQETQYF.

This clonotype has ten or more counts. The CDR3 reads CSVEWGSETQYF. The CDR3 DNA is TGCAGCGTTGAATGGGGGTCCGAGACCCAGTACTTC. V gene TRBV29-1 combines with J gene TRBJ2-5, with D perhaps assigned TRBD1 or TRBD2 (5 bases each). V lost 2 bases and J 5 bases, leaving 9 bases between the germline ends. The V gene's germline CDR1 is SQVTM and CDR2 ANQGSEA. This CDR3 spans 12 amino acids.

This clonotype was detected many times. The genes are TRBV5-1 and TRBJ1-1; a possible D gene is TRBD1 (5 bases). Trimming removed 0 bases at V and 0 bases at J, with 12 bases between. Germline CDR1 and CDR2: SGHRS and YFSETQ. The CDR3 has 16 residues. The CDR3 region is CASSLEQALMNTEAFF. The CDR3 region has the DNA TGCGCCAGCAGCTTGGAACAGGCACTTATGAACACTGAAGCTTTCTTT.

This clonotype was recorded at least ten times. The rearrangement uses TRBV3-1 and TRBJ1-3; D is perhaps TRBD1 (6 bases). The germline gives CDR1 LGHDT, CDR2 YNNKEL (reference sequence). The CDR3 is 16 amino acids. V dropped 4 bases and J dropped 2 bases, with 15 bases sitting between them. CDR3 sequence (DNA): TGTGCCAGCAGCCCGATACAGGGCTTCCCTGGAAACACCATATATTTT. This sequence encodes CASSPIQGFPGNTIYF.

This clonotype was counted ten times or more. The chain joins TRBV5-1 to TRBJ1-1; unclear D gene. Trimming took off 0 bases at V and 7 bases at J, with 7 bases between the two ends. The CDR3 runs 12 residues. The germline CDR1 and CDR2 sequences are SGHRS and YFSETQ. In DNA, the CDR3 is TGCGCCAGCAGCTTGGGGGCCGGTGAAGCTTTCTTT. This codes for CASSLGAGEAFF.

The table lists this clonotype with many counts. V and J are TRBV3-1 and TRBJ2-7, with D perhaps matching TRBD2 (6 bases). Germline V CDR1 and CDR2: LGHDT, YNNKEL (reference sequence). Trimming removed 3 bases from V and 2 bases from J, with 14 bases in between. This CDR3 spans 15 amino acids. Here the CDR3 DNA reads TGTGCCAGCAGCCAGACGGGGACTCCCGCCTACGAGCAGTACGTC. Translating it yields CASSQTGTPAYEQYV.

At least ten counts were recorded for this clonotype. This chain joins TRBV3-1 and TRBJ2-7; 10 bases line up with TRBD2. This CDR3 is 15 amino acids long. J gave up 2 bases and V 4 bases, and 5 bases lay outside the gene matches. Germline CDR1 and CDR2: LGHDT and YNNKEL (reference sequence). This CDR3 is CASSLGLAGAYEQYF. For the CDR3, the DNA is TGTGCCAGCAGCCTAGGCCTAGCGGGAGCCTACGAGCAGTACTTC.

In regard to this clonotype: At one end the junction does not follow the germline gene, possibly because of a read error. This chain uses TRBV29-1 with TRBJ2-3; possible D gene TRBD1, 7 bases. The CDR3 contains 14 residues. Per the germline V gene, CDR1 is SQVTM and CDR2 is ANQGSEA. For the CDR3, the DNA is TGCACCGTTGAACGGAGGGGGCACACAGATACGCAGTATTTT. It encodes CTVERRGHTDTQYF.

This clonotype was picked up a small number of times. DNA of the CDR3: TGCAGTGCTAGAGAACCGGGACAGGGGGAAGATACGCAGTATTTT. Its translation: CSAREPGQGEDTQYF. The genes are TRBV20-1 and TRBJ2-3; 11 bases line up with TRBD1. CDR3 length: 15 amino acids. J gave up 5 bases and V 0 bases, and 4 bases lay outside the gene matches. From germline, CDR1 is DFQATT and CDR2 SNEGSKA (reference sequence).

This clonotype was found many times. The chain is built from TRBV6-5 and TRBJ1-6, with D possibly being TRBD1 (6 bases). This CDR3 contains 16 residues. Germline V gene sequence: CDR1 MNHEY, CDR2 SVGAGI. V was clipped by 6 bases and J by 7 bases, with 19 bases between them. In nucleotides, the CDR3 is TGTGCCAGCAGCGTACAGGGCAGGGGCGGAAATTCACCCCTCCACTTT. Translation: CASSVQGRGGNSPLHF.

This clonotype was detected a few times. The J gene is TRBJ1-5, the V gene TRBV6-6; the D is unclear. Germline lookup yields CDR1 MNHNY and CDR2 SVGAGI (reference sequence). CDR3 length: 13 residues. V lost 5 bases and J 8 bases, leaving 13 bases between the germline ends. The DNA for the CDR3 is TGTGCCAGCAGTCCGCTGCCTGGGGAGCCCCAGCATTTT. It codes for CASSPLPGEPQHF.

This clonotype was counted many times. The chain employs TRBV7-9 and TRBJ2-3, with D unresolved. The CDR3 extends over 11 amino acids. The germline V and J ends were trimmed by 3 bases and 8 bases, with 6 bases remaining between them. The germline V gene has CDR1 SEHNR and CDR2 FQNEAQ (reference sequence). CDR3 residues: CASSFPGTQYF. CDR3 nucleotide sequence: TGTGCCAGCAGCTTCCCCGGTACGCAGTATTTT.

This clonotype has ten or more counts. The V gene is TRBV28, the J gene TRBJ2-3; D is possibly TRBD1 (6 bases). Trimming stripped 7 bases from V and 3 bases from J, with 11 bases between. CDR1 is MDHEN, CDR2 SYDVKM, per germline. The CDR3 contains 13 residues. In nucleotides, the CDR3 is TGTGCCAGCATTCAAGGGGGTACAGATACGCAGTATTTT. This translates into CASIQGGTDTQYF. Full variable domain (remainder filled in from reference TRBV28 and TRBJ2-3): DVKVTQSSRYLVKRTGEKVFLECVQDMDHENMFWYRQDPGLGLRLIYFSYDVKMKEKGDIPEGYSVSREKKERFSLILESASTNQTSMYLCASIQGGTDTQYFGPGTRLTVL.

The V gene is TRBV20-1, the J gene TRBJ1-6; D is unclear. Per germline, CDR1 DFQATT and CDR2 SNEGSKA (reference sequence). Trimming took off 3 bases at V and 7 bases at J, with 13 bases between the two ends. The CDR3 sequence is 14 residues long. The CDR3 region has the DNA TGCAGTGCTAGGGTGGGAAGTGGGAATTCACCCCTCCACTTT. It codes for CSARVGSGNSPLHF.

There are many counts of this clonotype. This chain uses TRBV7-8 with TRBJ2-5, with TRBD1 identical over 8 bases. The CDR3 is 15 residues long. Looked up from germline, CDR1 is SGHVS and CDR2 is FQNEAQ. J was trimmed by 4 bases and V by 4 bases; bases with no gene match: 8. The CDR3 spells CASSSYRGTGETQYF. In DNA, the CDR3 is TGTGCCAGCAGCTCTTACAGGGGGACCGGAGAGACCCAGTACTTC.

This clonotype was counted many times. V and J are TRBV27 and TRBJ2-7, with 7 positions matching TRBD1. CDR3 length equals 15 residues. Trimming removed 5 bases from V and 2 bases from J; junction bases left unmatched: 9. Germline lookup yields CDR1 MNHEY and CDR2 SMNVEV (reference sequence). CDR3 in amino acids: CASSPDRLTAYEQYF. CDR3 nucleotides: TGTGCCAGCAGTCCGGACAGGTTAACCGCCTACGAGCAGTACTTC.

This clonotype was counted at least ten times. CDR3 loop: CASRISGSRQNEQFF. Here the CDR3 DNA reads TGCGCCAGCAGAATTAGCGGGAGCCGGCAGAATGAGCAGTTCTTC. The genes are TRBV5-1 and TRBJ2-1; TRBD2 matches at 9 bases. Germline CDR1 reads SGHRS; CDR2 reads YFSETQ. J lost 7 bases, V lost 5 bases, and 10 bases had no gene match. The CDR3 sequence is 15 residues long.

This clonotype was recorded at least ten times. The rearrangement joins TRBV5-1 to TRBJ1-5, with TRBD1 matching 9 bases. The CDR3 is 15 amino acids. The germline V gene encodes CDR1 SGHRS and CDR2 YFSETQ. Germline trimming cut 4 bases from V and 3 bases from J; bases unmatched to any gene: 5. The CDR3, as DNA: TGCGCCAGCAGCCTCGGACAGGGGAACAATCAGCCCCAGCATTTT. Translated, it gives CASSLGQGNNQPQHF.

The chain combines TRBV7-9 with TRBJ2-3; D gene uncertain. V shed 7 bases and J shed 2 bases, with 13 bases lying between them. CDR3 length: 14 amino acids. CDR1 is SEHNR and CDR2 is FQNEAQ in the germline V gene (reference sequence). CDR3 sequence reads: CASTFETLTDTQYF. The CDR3 nucleotides read TGTGCCAGCACCTTTGAGACTCTCACAGATACGCAGTATTTT.

This clonotype was seen many times. This sequence joins TRBV4-1 and TRBJ2-4, with no clear D. Germline CDR1 reads MGHRA; CDR2 reads YSYEKL. The CDR3 is made up of 13 amino acids. V lost 6 bases and J lost 0, with 6 bases in between. The CDR3 sequence is CASSALAKNIQYF. The CDR3 DNA is TGCGCCAGCAGTGCCTTAGCCAAAAACATTCAGTACTTC.

V usage is TRBV3-1 and J usage is TRBJ2-7, with D possibly being TRBD1 or TRBD2 (5 bases each). Per the germline V gene, CDR1 is LGHDT and CDR2 is YNNKEL (reference sequence). The CDR3 runs 16 residues. The ends were cut back, 11 bases at V and 3 bases at J, with 26 bases in the middle. The CDR3: CASTPRGTEVIYEQYF. CDR3 sequence (DNA): TGTGCCTCCACCCCACGAGGGACGGAGGTCATCTACGAGCAGTACTTC.

To note about this clonotype: A read error is possible here, since a much larger clone lies one base away. The gene calls are TRBV29-1 and TRBJ1-3, with D unclear. V shed 8 bases and J shed 3 bases, with 8 bases lying between them. Germline-derived CDR1 and CDR2 are SQVTM and ANQGSEA. This CDR3 is built from 11 residues. CDR3 amino acids: CSSYFGNTIYF. The CDR3 DNA follows: TGCAGCAGCTATTTTGGAAACACCATATATTTT.

This clonotype was seen at least ten times. The CDR3 is CASSDTGGSGANVLTF. The CDR3 DNA reads as TGTGCCAGCAGTGATACAGGGGGCTCTGGGGCCAACGTCCTGACTTTC. The chain is built from TRBV6-4 and TRBJ2-6, with 8 positions matching TRBD1. This CDR3 is built from 16 residues. The germline V gene has CDR1 MRHNA and CDR2 SNTAGT. V shed 3 bases, J shed 0 bases, and the junction held 1 base outside the gene matches.